Listed below are T cell receptor beta chains from one sample, sequenced in a study of OX40 agonist ivuxolimab in advanced cancers. Clones were read by immunoSEQ multiplex PCR, and TCRdb kept only the in-frame ones, dropping some. The sample lists about 30,000 clones; around four fifths were seen once. This material consisted of CD4+ or CD8+ T cells sorted from blood, taken in a trial of the OX40 agonist ivuxolimab. The source is an adult with an advanced solid tumor such as melanoma, head and neck, liver or kidney cancer. Both conserved end residues are part of each CDR3. D genes are given only for firm matches. Clone size is given for some rows only: seen once, a few or many times, or a class if the clone is expanded.

TRBV19	TRBJ2-1	-	-	CASSVGWRGKKGNNEQFF	TGTGCCAGTAGTGTAGGGTGGAGGGGGAAAAAAGGTAACAATGAGCAGTTCTTC
TRBV28	TRBJ1-2	-	-	CASSSMRRQRSNYGYTF	TGTGCCAGCAGTTCAATGAGGCGACAGCGTTCTAACTATGGCTACACCTTC
TRBV5-1	TRBJ1-2	-	once	CASSQGRLYGYTF	TGCGCCAGCAGCCAGGGACGTCTCTATGGCTACACCTTC
TRBV5-1	TRBJ2-1	TRBD1	-	CASSQDRGPHNEQFF	TGCGCCAGCAGCCAGGACAGGGGACCCCACAATGAGCAGTTCTTC
TRBV5-6	TRBJ2-1	-	-	CASSLNRAEQFF	TGTGCCAGCAGCCTCAACAGGGCTGAGCAGTTCTTC
TRBV28	TRBJ2-7	-	-	CASSWGTYEQYF	TGTGCCAGCAGTTGGGGTACCTACGAGCAGTACTTC
TRBV7-9	TRBJ2-7	-	-	CASSSGHPGDYYEQYF	TGTGCCAGCAGCTCCGGGCACCCGGGGGATTACTACGAGCAGTACTTC
TRBV7-9	TRBJ1-4	-	few	CASSLEGGNNEKLFF	TGTGCCAGCAGCTTAGAGGGGGGGAACAACGAAAAACTGTTTTTT
TRBV2	TRBJ1-6	TRBD1	-	CASSGGQGLGNSPLHF	TGTGCCAGCAGTGGGGGACAGGGGTTAGGCAATTCACCCCTCCACTTT
TRBV5-4	TRBJ2-4	-	-	CASSLEAMEVAKNIQYF	TGTGCCAGCAGCTTGGAGGCGATGGAGGTAGCCAAAAACATTCAGTACTTC
TRBV11-2	TRBJ2-3	-	-	CASSLRSGTDTQYF	TGTGCCAGCAGCTTACGGTCTGGCACAGATACGCAGTATTTT
TRBV2	TRBJ2-5	TRBD2	-	CASRAGGFQETQYF	TGTGCCAGCCGGGCGGGGGGATTCCAAGAGACCCAGTACTTC
TRBV6-1	TRBJ2-7	TRBD2	-	CASTKGAGGSYEQYF	TGTGCCAGCACCAAAGGAGCGGGGGGCTCCTACGAGCAGTACTTC
TRBV6-1	TRBJ1-1	TRBD1	-	CASSPSDRAYPEAFF	TGTGCCAGCAGTCCATCCGACAGGGCCTACCCTGAAGCTTTCTTT
TRBV7-9	TRBJ1-1	-	-	CASSLAHRGTNTEAFF	TGTGCCAGCAGCTTAGCCCACCGGGGGACGAACACTGAAGCTTTCTTT
TRBV30	TRBJ1-1	-	few	CAWNDGGSTEAFF	TGTGCCTGGAACGACGGGGGGAGCACTGAAGCTTTCTTT